Reported below is one TCR beta chain. Its specificity is not known. This sample is part of a study of cytomegalovirus exposure and HLA in healthy donors. Findings and caveats of the study: Presence/absence analysis assumed near-uniform sequencing depth across donors. The dataset shows that most TCR sequences were rare, while some public TCRs occurred in many donors. A later analysis linked 15,000 to 20,000 TCR beta sequences to HLA alleles at 0.05 false discovery rate. TCR beta V segments were, for the most part, productive about 87% or about 30% of the time in an earlier analysis.

PCR was performed using 60 Vbeta and 13 Jbeta primers. Data came from immunoSEQ multiplex PCR; TCRdb stores just in-frame clones and leaves some out. The top ten hold roughly 4% of the sample, which has under 150,000 clones, roughly 80% seen once. Looked up from germline, CDR1 is MNHEY and CDR2 is SMNVEV (reference sequence). Deletions cut 8 bases from V and 2 bases from J, with 18 bases between. This CDR3 has 16 residues. The chain has TRBV27 and TRBJ2-2, with D possibly being TRBD2 (5 bases). What was sequenced was PBMCs. The clonotype originates from a woman aged 35 to 49 in good health and CMV-seropositive. The CDR3 spells CASSTFSRGNTGELFF. The CDR3 DNA reads as TGTGCCAGCTCTACCTTTTCACGGGGTAACACCGGGGAGCTGTTTTTT.